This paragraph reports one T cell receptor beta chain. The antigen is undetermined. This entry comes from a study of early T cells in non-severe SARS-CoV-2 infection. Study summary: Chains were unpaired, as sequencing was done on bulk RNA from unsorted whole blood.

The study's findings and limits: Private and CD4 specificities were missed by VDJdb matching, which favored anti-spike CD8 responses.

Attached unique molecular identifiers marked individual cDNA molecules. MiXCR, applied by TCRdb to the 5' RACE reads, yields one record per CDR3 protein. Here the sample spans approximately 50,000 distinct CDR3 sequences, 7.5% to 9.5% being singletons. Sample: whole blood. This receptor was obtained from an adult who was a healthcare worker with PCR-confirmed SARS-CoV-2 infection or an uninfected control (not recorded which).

This chain's CDR3 is CSAKTPLAGYYNEQFF. CDR3 bases: TGCAGTGCCAAAACCCCACTAGCGGGATATTACAATGAGCAGTTCTTC. The chain joins TRBV20-1 to TRBJ2-1, with 10 nucleotides matching TRBD2. V trimming: 6 bases; J trimming: 4 bases; junction bases outside the gene matches: 12. CDR1 DFQATT and CDR2 SNEGSKA come from the germline V gene (reference sequence). The CDR3 has 16 amino acids.